The rows below give T cell receptor beta chains drawn from one sample of a study of blood T cell repertoires in COVID-19. Profiling relied on immunoSEQ multiplex PCR, and the TCRdb table lists in-frame clones only, not all of them. The sample contains around 46,000 clones, around 83% of which appear only once. The sequencing sample was made of peripheral blood. These receptors originate from a man in his forties with active COVID-19. Each CDR3 is given with its conserved first and last residue. D genes are given only for firm matches. Size is omitted from some rows. Given values are once, few, many or a class for expanded clones.

cdr3_aa cdr3_nt v_call clone_size d_call j_call
CASSLGLAGADTQYF TGCGCCAGCAGCTTGGGACTAGCGGGAGCAGATACGCAGTATTTT TRBV5-1 . TRBD2 TRBJ2-3
CATSAMGRANTGELFF TGTGCCACCAGTGCCATGGGCAGGGCGAACACCGGGGAGCTGTTTTTT TRBV24-1 . . TRBJ2-2
CASSGTGGEETQYF TGTGCCAGCAGCGGGACAGGGGGCGAAGAGACCCAGTACTTC TRBV5-5 . TRBD1 TRBJ2-5
CASSYSRRALNTEAFF TGTGCCAGCAGTTACTCGCGCAGGGCCTTGAACACTGAAGCTTTCTTT TRBV6-5 . . TRBJ1-1
CASSPHGLGDQPQHF TGTGCCAGCAGCCCCCACGGACTTGGGGATCAGCCCCAGCATTTT TRBV7-9 . . TRBJ1-5
CSARDSGGYTF TGCAGTGCTAGAGATAGCGGTGGCTACACCTTC TRBV20-1 . . TRBJ1-2
CAWSGPLYEQYF TGTGCCTGGAGCGGGCCTCTTTACGAGCAGTACTTC TRBV5-3 once . TRBJ2-7
CASSLSFFPRESYNEQFF TGTGCCAGCAGTTTATCCTTCTTCCCGCGGGAATCCTACAATGAGCAGTTCTTC TRBV27 . . TRBJ2-1
CAWSVGDGEFYGYTF TGTGCCTGGAGTGTAGGTGATGGAGAGTTTTATGGCTACACCTTC TRBV30 . . TRBJ1-2
CASSVLAGDSEQFF TGTGCCAGCAGCGTCCTAGCGGGTGATAGTGAGCAGTTCTTC TRBV9 . TRBD2 TRBJ2-1
CASSPLGGREAETQYF TGTGCCAGCAGCCCCCTAGGGGGGCGGGAGGCGGAGACCCAGTACTTC TRBV6-2/TRBV6-3 . TRBD2 TRBJ2-5
CASSLSAGLSSYEQYF TGTGCCAGCAGCTTATCGGCGGGGTTAAGCTCCTACGAGCAGTACTTC TRBV11-2 . . TRBJ2-7
CAAQEGGRGIEQFF TGTGCCGCCCAGGAGGGCGGGAGAGGCATTGAGCAGTTCTTC TRBV28 . TRBD2 TRBJ2-1
CANPHRTGDRTGELFF TGTGCCAACCCCCATAGGACAGGGGATCGGACCGGGGAGCTGTTTTTT TRBV28 once TRBD1 TRBJ2-2
CASSEGSGSFEQFF TGTGCCAGCAGTGAGGGTAGCGGGAGTTTTGAGCAGTTCTTC TRBV6-4 . TRBD2 TRBJ2-1
CASSVRLAGGLNEQFF TGTGCCAGTAGTGTTAGACTAGCGGGAGGATTAAATGAGCAGTTCTTC TRBV19 . TRBD2 TRBJ2-1
CASSYSDSSLKQPQHF TGTGCCAGCAGTTACTCCGACTCCAGTTTGAAGCAGCCCCAGCATTTT TRBV6-6 . . TRBJ1-5
CASTPGGTGGYYEQYF TGCGCCAGCACCCCTGGGGGGACAGGGGGCTACTACGAGCAGTACTTC TRBV5-1 . TRBD1 TRBJ2-7
CASRGGTQSATDTQYF TGCGCCAGCAGGGGGGGGACCCAGAGTGCCACAGATACGCAGTATTTT TRBV5-1 . TRBD2 TRBJ2-3
CASSYSRTRTDTEAFF TGTGCCAGCAGTTACTCGAGGACCCGGACTGATACTGAAGCTTTCTTT TRBV6-5 . . TRBJ1-1
CASREQISGWHEQYF TGTGCCAGCAGGGAGCAGATTAGCGGCTGGCACGAGCAGTACTTC TRBV2 once . TRBJ2-7
CASSGREGLGETQYF TGTGCCAGTAGTGGGCGGGAGGGCCTCGGAGAGACCCAGTACTTC TRBV19 . TRBD2 TRBJ2-5
CASSRRAGGNTDTQYF TGTGCCAGCAGCCGAAGGGCGGGAGGGAACACAGATACGCAGTATTTT TRBV7-9 . TRBD2 TRBJ2-3
CSASSATETQYF TGCAGTGCTAGTTCGGCGACTGAGACCCAGTACTTC TRBV20-1 . . TRBJ2-5
CASSLTGGNTEAFF TGCGCCAGCAGCTTGACAGGGGGGAACACTGAAGCTTTCTTT TRBV5-1 . TRBD1 TRBJ1-1
CASTSDAGYEQYF TGTGCCAGTACCTCGGACGCGGGCTACGAGCAGTACTTC TRBV19 . . TRBJ2-7
CASSLSMVAGGLRELFF TGTGCCAGCAGTTTATCGATGGTAGCGGGAGGGCTTCGGGAGCTGTTTTTT TRBV27 . TRBD2 TRBJ2-2
CASSSAGDLGEQYF TGTGCCAGCAGTTCAGCGGGAGATCTGGGCGAGCAGTACTTC TRBV28 . TRBD2 TRBJ2-7
CASSPVSGATHEQFF TGTGCCAGCAGCCCCGTTAGCGGGGCCACCCATGAGCAGTTCTTC TRBV5-4 . TRBD2 TRBJ2-1
CASRALNTDTQYF TGTGCCAGCAGAGCCCTTAACACAGATACGCAGTATTTT TRBV28 . . TRBJ2-3
CASSSDREQPQHF TGTGCCAGCAGCTCCGACAGGGAACAGCCCCAGCATTTT TRBV11-2 once TRBD1 TRBJ1-5
CARAGLFFSYEQYF TGTGCCAGGGCGGGACTTTTTTTCTCCTACGAGCAGTACTTC TRBV6-4 . . TRBJ2-7
CASSPTTGFYGYTF TGTGCCAGTAGTCCTACGACAGGGTTCTATGGCTACACCTTC TRBV19 few TRBD1 TRBJ1-2
CASSYRGSIYEQYF TGTGCCAGCAGTTACAGGGGCTCCATATACGAGCAGTACTTC TRBV6-5 . . TRBJ2-7
CASAGGTGAFGGYTF TGTGCCAGCGCCGGGGGAACAGGGGCGTTTGGTGGCTACACCTTC TRBV2 . TRBD1 TRBJ1-2
CATSRDLGQITEQYF TGTGCCACCAGCAGAGATCTAGGACAGATAACCGAGCAGTACTTC TRBV15 . . TRBJ2-7
CASSLGIGPAYEQYF TGTGCCAGCAGCTTAGGTATCGGTCCTGCCTACGAGCAGTACTTC TRBV11-2 . . TRBJ2-7